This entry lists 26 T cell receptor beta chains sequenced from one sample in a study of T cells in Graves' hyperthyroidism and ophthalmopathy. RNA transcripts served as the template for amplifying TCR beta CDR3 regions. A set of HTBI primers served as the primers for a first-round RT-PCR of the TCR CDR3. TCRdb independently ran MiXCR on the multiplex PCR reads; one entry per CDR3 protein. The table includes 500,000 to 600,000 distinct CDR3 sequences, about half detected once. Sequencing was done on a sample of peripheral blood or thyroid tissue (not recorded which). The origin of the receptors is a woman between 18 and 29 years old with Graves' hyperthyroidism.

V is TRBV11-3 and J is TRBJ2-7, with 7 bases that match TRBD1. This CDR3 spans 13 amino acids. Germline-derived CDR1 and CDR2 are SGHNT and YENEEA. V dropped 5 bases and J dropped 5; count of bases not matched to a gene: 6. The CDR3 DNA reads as TGTGCCAGCAGCGCCGACAGGGCGGACGAGCAGTACTTC. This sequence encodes CASSADRADEQYF.

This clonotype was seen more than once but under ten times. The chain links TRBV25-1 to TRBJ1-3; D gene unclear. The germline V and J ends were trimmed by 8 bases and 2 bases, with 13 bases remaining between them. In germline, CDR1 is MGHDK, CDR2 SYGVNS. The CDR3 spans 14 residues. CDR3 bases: TGTGCCAGCCAAGATGGGTTGCCTGGAAACACCATATATTTT. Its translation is CASQDGLPGNTIYF.

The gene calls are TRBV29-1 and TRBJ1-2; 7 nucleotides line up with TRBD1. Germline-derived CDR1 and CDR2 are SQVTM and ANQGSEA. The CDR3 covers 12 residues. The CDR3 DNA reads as TGCACCCCGGACAGGACTAACTATGGCTACACCTTC. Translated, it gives CTPDRTNYGYTF.

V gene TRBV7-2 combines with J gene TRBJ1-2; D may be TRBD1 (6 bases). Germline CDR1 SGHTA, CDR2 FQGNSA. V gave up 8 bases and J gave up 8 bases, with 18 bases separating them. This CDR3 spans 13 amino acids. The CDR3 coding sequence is TGTGCCAGCGGTTTGGGACAAAGGAGGGGCTACACCTTC. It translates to CASGLGQRRGYTF.

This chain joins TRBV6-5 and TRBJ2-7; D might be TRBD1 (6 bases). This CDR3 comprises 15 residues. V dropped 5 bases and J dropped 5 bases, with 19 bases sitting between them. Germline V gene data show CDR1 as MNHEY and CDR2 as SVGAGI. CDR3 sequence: CASSASGAPRDEQYF. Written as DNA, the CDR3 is TGTGCCAGCAGTGCGTCAGGGGCCCCTCGGGACGAGCAGTACTTC.

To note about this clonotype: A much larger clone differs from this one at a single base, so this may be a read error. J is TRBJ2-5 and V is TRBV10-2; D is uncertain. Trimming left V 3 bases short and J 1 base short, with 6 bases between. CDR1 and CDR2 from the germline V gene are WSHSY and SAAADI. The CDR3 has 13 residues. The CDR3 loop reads CASSEAAQETQYF. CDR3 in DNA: TGCGCCAGCAGTGAAGCAGCCCAAGAGACCCAGTACTTC.

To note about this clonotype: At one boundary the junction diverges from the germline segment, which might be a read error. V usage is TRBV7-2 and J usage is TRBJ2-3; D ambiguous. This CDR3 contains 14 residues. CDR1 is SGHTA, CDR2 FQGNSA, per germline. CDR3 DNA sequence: TGCGCCAGCAGCCAAACCGGACGGTCAGATACGCAGTATTTT. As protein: CASSQTGRSDTQYF.

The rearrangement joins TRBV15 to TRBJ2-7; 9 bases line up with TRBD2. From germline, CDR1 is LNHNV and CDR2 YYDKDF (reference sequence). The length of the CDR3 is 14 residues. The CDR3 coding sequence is TGTGCTAGAGATAGCGGGAGCGTCTCCTACGAGCAGTACTTC. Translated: CARDSGSVSYEQYF. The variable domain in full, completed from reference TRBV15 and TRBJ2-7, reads DAMVIQNPRYQVTQFGKPVTLSCSQTLNHNVMYWYQQKSSQAPKLLFHYYDKDFNNEADTPDNFQSRRPNTSFCFLDIRSPGLGDTAMYLCARDSGSVSYEQYFGPGTRLTVT.

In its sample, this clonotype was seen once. The CDR3 DNA reads as TGCAGTGCTACCCGCGGCGAGCAGTACTTC. It yields the protein CSATRGEQYF. The genes are TRBV20-1 and TRBJ2-7; D remains unclear. The CDR3 runs 10 residues. Trimming took off 4 bases at V and 6 bases at J, with 7 bases between the two ends. Germline values: CDR1 DFQATT, CDR2 SNEGSKA (reference sequence).

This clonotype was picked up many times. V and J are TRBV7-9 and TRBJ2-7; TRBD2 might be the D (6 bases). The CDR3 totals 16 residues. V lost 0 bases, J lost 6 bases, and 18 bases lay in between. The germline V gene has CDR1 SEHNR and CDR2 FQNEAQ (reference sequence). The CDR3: CASSLAGTSLELEQYF. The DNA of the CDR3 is TGTGCCAGCAGCTTAGCGGGGACTTCCCTTGAGCTCGAGCAGTACTTC.

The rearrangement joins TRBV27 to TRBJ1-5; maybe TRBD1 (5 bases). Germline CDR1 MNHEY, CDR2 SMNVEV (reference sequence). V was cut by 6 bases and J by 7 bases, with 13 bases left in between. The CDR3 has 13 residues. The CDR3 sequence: CASRGGGSQPQHF. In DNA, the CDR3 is TGTGCCAGCAGGGGCGGGGGTAGCCAGCCCCAGCATTTT.

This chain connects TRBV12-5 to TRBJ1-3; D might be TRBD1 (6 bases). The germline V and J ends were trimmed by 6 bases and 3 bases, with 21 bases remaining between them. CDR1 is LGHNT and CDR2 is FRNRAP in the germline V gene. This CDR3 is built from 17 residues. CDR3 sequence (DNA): TGTGCTAGTGGAACAAATACAAGGGGGAACTATGGAAACACCATATATTTT. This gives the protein CASGTNTRGNYGNTIYF.

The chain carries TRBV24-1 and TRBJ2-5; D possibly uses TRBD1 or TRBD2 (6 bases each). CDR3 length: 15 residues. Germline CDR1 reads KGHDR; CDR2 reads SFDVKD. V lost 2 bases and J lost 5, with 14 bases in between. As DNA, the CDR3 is TGTGCCACCAGTGATTCGGGGGCTAGTGAGGAGACCCAGTACTTC. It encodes CATSDSGASEETQYF.

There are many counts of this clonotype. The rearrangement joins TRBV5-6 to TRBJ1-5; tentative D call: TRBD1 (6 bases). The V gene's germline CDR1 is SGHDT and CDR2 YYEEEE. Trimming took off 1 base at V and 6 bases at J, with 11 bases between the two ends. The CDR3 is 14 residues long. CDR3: CASSLSGEGQPQHF. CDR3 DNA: TGTGCCAGCAGCTTGTCAGGGGAAGGTCAGCCCCAGCATTTT. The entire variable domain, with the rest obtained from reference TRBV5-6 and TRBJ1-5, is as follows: DAGVTQSPTHLIKTRGQQVTLRCSPKSGHDTVSWYQQALGQGPQFIFQYYEEEERQRGNFPDRFSGHQFPNYSSELNVNALLLGDSALYLCASSLSGEGQPQHFGDGTRLSIL.

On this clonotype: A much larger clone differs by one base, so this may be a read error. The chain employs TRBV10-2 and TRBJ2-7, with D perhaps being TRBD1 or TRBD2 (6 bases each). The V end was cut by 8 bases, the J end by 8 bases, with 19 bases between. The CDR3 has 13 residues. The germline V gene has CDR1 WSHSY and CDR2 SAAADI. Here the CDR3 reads CASQRGADDKQYF. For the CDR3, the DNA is TGCGCCAGCCAGAGGGGGGCCGACGACAAGCAGTACTTC.

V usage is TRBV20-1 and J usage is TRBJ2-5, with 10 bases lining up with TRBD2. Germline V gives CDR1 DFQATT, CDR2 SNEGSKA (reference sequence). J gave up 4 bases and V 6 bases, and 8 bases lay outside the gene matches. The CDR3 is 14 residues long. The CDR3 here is CSASSGGAGETQYF. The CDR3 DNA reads TGCAGTGCCTCAAGCGGGGGGGCGGGAGAGACCCAGTACTTC.

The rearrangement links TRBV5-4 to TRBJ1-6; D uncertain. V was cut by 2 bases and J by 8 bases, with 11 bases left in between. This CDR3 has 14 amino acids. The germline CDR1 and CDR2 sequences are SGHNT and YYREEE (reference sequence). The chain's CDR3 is CASSLWTHYSPLHF. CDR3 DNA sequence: TGTGCCAGCAGCTTATGGACCCACTATTCACCCCTCCACTTT.

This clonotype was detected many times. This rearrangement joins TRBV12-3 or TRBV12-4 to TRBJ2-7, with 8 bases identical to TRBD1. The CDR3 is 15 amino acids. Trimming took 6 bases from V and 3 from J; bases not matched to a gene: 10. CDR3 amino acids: CASSPPRDRGYEQYF. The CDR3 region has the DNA TGTGCCAGCAGCCCCCCTCGTGACAGGGGCTACGAGCAGTACTTC.

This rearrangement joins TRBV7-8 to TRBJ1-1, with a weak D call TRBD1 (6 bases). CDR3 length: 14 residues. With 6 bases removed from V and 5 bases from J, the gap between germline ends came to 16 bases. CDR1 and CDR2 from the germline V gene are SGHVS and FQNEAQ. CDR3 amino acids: CASRARGAGTEAFF. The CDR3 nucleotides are TGTGCCAGCAGGGCGCGGGGGGCAGGGACTGAAGCTTTCTTT.

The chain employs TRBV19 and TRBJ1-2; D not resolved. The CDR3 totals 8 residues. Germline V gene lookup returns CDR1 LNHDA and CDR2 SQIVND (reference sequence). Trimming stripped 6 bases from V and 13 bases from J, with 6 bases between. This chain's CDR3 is CASRWATF. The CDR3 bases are TGTGCCAGTAGGTGGGCCACCTTC. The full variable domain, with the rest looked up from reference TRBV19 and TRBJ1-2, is DGGITQSPKYLFRKEGQNVTLSCEQNLNHDAMYWYRQDPGQGLRLIYYSQIVNDFQKGDIAEGYSVSREKKESFPLTVTSAQKNPTAFYLCASRWATFGSGTRLTVV.

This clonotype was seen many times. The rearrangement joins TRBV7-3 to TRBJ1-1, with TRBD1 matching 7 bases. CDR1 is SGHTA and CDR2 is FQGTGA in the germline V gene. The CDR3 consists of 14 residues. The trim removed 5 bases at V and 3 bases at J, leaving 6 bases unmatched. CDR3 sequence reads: CASSQGGWDTEAFF. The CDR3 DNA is TGTGCCAGCAGCCAAGGGGGCTGGGACACTGAAGCTTTCTTT.

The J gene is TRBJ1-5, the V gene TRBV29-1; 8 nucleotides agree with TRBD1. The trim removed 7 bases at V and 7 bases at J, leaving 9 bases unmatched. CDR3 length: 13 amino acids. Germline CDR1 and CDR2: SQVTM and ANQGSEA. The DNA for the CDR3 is TGCAGCGCTTTCCTACAGGGGGGGCAGCCCCAGCATTTT. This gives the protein CSAFLQGGQPQHF.

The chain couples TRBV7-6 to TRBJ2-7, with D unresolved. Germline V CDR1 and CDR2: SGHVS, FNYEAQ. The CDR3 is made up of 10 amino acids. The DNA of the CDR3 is TGTGCCAGCAGCTTGGCGGAGCCGTACGTC. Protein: CASSLAEPYV.

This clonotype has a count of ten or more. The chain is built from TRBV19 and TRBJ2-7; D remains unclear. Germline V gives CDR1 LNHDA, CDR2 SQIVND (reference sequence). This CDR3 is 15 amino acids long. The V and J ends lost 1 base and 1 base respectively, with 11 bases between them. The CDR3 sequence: CASSIAPSDSYEQYF. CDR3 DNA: TGTGCCAGTAGTATAGCCCCATCCGATTCCTACGAGCAGTACTTC.

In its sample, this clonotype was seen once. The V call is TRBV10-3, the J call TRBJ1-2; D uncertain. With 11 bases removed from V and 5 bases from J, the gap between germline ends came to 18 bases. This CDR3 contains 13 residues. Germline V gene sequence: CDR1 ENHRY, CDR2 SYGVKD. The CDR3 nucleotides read TGTGCCGCCCAAGAGTCCCTTTTTTATGGCTACACCTTC. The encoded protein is CAAQESLFYGYTF.

The CDR3, as DNA: TGCAGCGTTGATACAGGGGGGCAGCCCCAGCATTTT. Encoded protein: CSVDTGGQPQHF. The chain employs TRBV29-1 and TRBJ1-5; TRBD1 matches at 8 bases. Per germline, CDR1 SQVTM and CDR2 ANQGSEA. V shed 3 bases and J 7 bases; nucleotides not matched to a gene: 2. This CDR3 contains 12 residues.